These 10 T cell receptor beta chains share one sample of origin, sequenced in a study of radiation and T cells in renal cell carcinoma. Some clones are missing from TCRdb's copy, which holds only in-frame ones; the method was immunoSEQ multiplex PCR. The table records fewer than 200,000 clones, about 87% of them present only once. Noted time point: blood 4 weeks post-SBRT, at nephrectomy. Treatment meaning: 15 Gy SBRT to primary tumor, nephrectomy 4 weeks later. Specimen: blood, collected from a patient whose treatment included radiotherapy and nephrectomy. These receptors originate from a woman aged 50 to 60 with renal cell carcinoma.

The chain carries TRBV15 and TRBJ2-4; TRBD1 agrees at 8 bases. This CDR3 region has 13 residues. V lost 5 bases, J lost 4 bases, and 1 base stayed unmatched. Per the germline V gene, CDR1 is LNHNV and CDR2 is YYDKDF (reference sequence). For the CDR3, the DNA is TGTGCCACCAGCCGGGACAGGAAAAACATTCAGTACTTC. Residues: CATSRDRKNIQYF.

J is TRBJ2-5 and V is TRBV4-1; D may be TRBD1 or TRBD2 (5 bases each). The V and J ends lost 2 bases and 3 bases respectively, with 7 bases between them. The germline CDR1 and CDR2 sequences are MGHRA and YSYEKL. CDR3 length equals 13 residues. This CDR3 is CASSQWGKETQYF. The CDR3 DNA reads TGCGCCAGCAGCCAATGGGGGAAAGAGACCCAGTACTTC.

The CDR3: CASNLAGGYNEQFF. For the CDR3, the DNA is TGCGCCAGCAACTTAGCGGGGGGGTACAATGAGCAGTTCTTC. This chain links TRBV10-2 with TRBJ2-1; 11 bases map to TRBD2. The CDR3 has 14 amino acids. Germline CDR1 is WSHSY and CDR2 is SAAADI. V was clipped by 7 bases and J by 4 bases; unmatched bases: 3.

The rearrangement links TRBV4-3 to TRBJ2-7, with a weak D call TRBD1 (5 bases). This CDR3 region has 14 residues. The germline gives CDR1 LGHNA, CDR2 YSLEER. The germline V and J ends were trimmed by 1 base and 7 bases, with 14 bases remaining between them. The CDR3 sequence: CASSQALSGREQYF. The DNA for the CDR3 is TGCGCCAGCAGCCAAGCTCTTTCAGGGCGAGAGCAGTACTTC.

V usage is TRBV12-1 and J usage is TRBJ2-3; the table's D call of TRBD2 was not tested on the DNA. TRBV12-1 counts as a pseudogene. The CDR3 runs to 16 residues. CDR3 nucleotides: TGTGCCAGCAGCTTGCCCGGTAGCGGGAGTACAGATACGCAGTATTTT. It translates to CASSLPGSGSTDTQYF.

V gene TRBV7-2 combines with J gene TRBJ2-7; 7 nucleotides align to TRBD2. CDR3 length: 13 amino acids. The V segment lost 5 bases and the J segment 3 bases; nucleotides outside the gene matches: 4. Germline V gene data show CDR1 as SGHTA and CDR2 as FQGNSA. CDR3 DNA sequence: TGTGCCAGCAGCAGTAGCGGGTTCTACGAGCAGTACTTC. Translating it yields CASSSSGFYEQYF.

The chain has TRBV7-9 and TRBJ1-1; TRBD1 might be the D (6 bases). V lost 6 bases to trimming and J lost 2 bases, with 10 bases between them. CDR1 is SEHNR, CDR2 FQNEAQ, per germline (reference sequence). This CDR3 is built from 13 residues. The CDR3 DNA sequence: TGTGCCAGCAGTAACAGGGCTAACACTGAAGCTTTCTTT. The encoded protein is CASSNRANTEAFF.

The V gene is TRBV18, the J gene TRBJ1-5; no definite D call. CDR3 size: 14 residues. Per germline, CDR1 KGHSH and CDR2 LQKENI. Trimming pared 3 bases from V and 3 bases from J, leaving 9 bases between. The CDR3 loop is CASSPSGFNQPQHF. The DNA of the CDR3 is TGTGCCAGCTCACCGTCGGGATTCAATCAGCCCCAGCATTTT. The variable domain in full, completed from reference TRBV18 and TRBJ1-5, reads NAGVMQNPRHLVRRRGQEARLRCSPMKGHSHVYWYRQLPEEGLKFMVYLQKENIIDESGMPKERFSAEFPKEGPSILRIQQVVRGDSAAYFCASSPSGFNQPQHFGDGTRLSIL.

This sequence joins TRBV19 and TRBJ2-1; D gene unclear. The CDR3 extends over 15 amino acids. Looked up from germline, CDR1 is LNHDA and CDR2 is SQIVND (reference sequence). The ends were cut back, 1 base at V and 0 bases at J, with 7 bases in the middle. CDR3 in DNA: TGTGCCAGTAGTATAGGGCTAGTCTCCTACAATGAGCAGTTCTTC. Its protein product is CASSIGLVSYNEQFF. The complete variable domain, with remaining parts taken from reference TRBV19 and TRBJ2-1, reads DGGITQSPKYLFRKEGQNVTLSCEQNLNHDAMYWYRQDPGQGLRLIYYSQIVNDFQKGDIAEGYSVSREKKESFPLTVTSAQKNPTAFYLCASSIGLVSYNEQFFGPGTRLTVL.

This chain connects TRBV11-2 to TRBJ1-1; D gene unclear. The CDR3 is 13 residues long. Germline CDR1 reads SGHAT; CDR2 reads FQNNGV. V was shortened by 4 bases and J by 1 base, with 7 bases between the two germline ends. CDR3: CASSSSGNTEAFF. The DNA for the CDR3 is TGTGCCAGCAGCTCGAGTGGGAACACTGAAGCTTTCTTT.